This entry features one TCR beta chain sequence. Antigen unknown. Clones were sequenced by immunoSEQ multiplex PCR, and TCRdb holds only the in-frame ones, with some missing. The table shows around 100,000 clones, with about 80% occurring only once. This sample was taken from a study of radiotherapy plus CTLA-4 blockade in lung cancer. Notes on the study in general: Blood TCR clones of tumor origin expanded after radiotherapy plus ipilimumab.

The CDR3 totals 18 residues. Germline trimming cut 0 bases from V and 6 bases from J; bases unmatched to any gene: 13. The origin of this receptor is a human donor with non-small cell lung cancer that progressed on radiotherapy plus ipilimumab. Some clones in this sample may be carry-over from other donors' samples. Material: peripheral blood, obtained from a patient treated with radiotherapy plus ipilimumab. This rearrangement joins TRBV5-3 to TRBJ2-4, with 9 bases that match TRBD1. Being an ORF, TRBV5-3 has a function that is uncertain. CDR3 nucleotides: TGTGCCAGAAGCTTGGTTAATCGGACAGGGGTAGAGAGAAACATTCAGTACTTC. Its translation: CARSLVNRTGVERNIQYF.